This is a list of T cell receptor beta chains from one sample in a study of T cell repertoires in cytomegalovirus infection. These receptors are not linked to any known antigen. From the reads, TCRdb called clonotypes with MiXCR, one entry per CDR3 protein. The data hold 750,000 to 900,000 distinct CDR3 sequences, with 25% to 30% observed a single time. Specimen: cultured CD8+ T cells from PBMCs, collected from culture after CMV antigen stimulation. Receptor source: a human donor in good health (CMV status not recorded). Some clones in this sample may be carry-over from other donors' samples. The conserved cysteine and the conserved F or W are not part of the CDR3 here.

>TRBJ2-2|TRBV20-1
SARIAQRDANTGELF
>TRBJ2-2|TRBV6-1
ASILSWGGNTGELF
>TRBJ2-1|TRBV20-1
SAAWTSGGHYNEQF
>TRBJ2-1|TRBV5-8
ASSRDPSSYNEQF
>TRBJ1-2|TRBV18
ASSPPGGQGIYGYT
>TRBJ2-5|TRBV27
ASSSGQGKPLYQETQY
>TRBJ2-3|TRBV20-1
SARDPFDSSGTDTQY
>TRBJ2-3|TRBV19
ASSMGSSRTDTQY
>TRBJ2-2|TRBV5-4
ATFGTPTGELF
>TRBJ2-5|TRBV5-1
ASQAGAVQETQY
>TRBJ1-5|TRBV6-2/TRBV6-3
ASTSGRGNQPQH
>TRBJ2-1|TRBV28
ASSFLAGGLDEQF
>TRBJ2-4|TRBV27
ASSLMSGGDIQY
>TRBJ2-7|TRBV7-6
ASSLADAAGKEQY
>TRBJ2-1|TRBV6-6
ASSYSELTGGGDNEQF
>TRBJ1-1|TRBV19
ARIGYEAF
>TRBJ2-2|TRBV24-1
ATEGTSGELF
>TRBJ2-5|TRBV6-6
ASSYSRKAQETQY
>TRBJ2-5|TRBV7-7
ASSLVPSVNQETQY
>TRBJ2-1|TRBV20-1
SARGTSGVSSYNEQF
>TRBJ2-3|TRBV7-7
ASSSNGVGDTQY
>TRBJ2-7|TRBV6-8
ASSPEQGSYEQY
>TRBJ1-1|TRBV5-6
ASSLGDRGVSEAF
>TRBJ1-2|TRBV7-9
ASSAGQYYGYT
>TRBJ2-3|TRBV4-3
ASSQGTGAGGTDTQY
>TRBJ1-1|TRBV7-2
ASSFTYDRGTTEAF
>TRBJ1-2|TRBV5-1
ASSSWGLGDRPDYGYT
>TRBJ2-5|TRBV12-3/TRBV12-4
ASSLAGGFKTQY
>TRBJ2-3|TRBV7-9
ASSVLRGGLTDTQY
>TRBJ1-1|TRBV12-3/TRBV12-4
ASGTRNTEAF
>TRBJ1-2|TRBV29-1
SVEWEYGYT
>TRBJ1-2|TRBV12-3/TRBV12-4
ASTPGSAANYGYT
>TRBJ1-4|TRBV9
ASSVGNSRALNEKLF
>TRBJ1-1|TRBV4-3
ASSQVATGTANTEAF
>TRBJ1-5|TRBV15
ATSRWDGQQPQH
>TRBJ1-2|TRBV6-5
ASTLTSLWPGRFPYGYT
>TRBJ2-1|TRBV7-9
ASSLGLSGGNEQF
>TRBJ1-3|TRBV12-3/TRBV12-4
ASIPFGNTIY
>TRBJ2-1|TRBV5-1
TSSLGTYSYNEQF
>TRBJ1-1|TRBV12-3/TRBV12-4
ASSLDAVNTEAF
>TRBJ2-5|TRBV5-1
ASSLEGGDQETQY
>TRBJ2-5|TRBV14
ASSQNPRTSGGRETQY
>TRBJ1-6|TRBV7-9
ASSLASMAADNSPLH
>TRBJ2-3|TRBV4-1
ASSQDPRGRTDTQY
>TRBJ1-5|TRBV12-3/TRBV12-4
ASSLSLSQPQH
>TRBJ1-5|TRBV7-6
ASSLSSSWNQPQH
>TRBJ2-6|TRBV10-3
AIRAISSSGANVLT
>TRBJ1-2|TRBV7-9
ASSSPQVVGYT
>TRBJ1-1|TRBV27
ASSTRGGRGEAF
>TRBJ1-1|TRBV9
ASSARTGVNTEAF
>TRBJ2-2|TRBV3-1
ASSHRLGWTGELF
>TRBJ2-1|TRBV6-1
ASKQPTYNEQF
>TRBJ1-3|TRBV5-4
ATTSGSSSGNTIY
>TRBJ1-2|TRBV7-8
ANSSGGTGGRYGYT
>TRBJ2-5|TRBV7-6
ASSLTPLVGDQETQY